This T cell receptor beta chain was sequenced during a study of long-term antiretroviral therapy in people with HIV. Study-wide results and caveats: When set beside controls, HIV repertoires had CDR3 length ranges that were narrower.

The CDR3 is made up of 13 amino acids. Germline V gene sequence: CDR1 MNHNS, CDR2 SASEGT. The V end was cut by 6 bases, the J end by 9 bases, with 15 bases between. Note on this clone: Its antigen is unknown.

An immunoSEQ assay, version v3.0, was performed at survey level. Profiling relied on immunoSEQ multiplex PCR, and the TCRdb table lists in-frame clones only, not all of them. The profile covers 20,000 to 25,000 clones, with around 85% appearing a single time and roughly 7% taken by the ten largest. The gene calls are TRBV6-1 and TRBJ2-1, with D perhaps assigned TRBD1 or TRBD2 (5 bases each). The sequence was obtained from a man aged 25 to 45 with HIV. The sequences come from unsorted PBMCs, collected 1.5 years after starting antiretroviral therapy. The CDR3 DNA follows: TGTGCCAGCAGGCCGGGAACAACAGGTGAGCAGTTCTTC. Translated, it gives CASRPGTTGEQFF.